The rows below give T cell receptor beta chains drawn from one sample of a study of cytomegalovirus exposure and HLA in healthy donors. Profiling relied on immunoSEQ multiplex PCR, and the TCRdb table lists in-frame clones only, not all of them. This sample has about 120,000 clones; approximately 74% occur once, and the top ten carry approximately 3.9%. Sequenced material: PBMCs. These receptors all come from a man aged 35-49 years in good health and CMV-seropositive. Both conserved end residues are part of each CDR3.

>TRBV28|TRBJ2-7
CASTKPVGGDYEQYF
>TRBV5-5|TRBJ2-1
CASSVAATSGISHEQFF
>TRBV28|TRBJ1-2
CASRIRNPGIPNYGYTF
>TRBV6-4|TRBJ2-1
CASSVGASYNEQFF
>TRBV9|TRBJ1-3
CASSATPGTGVNTIYF
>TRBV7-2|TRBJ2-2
CASRPRDRGRTGELFF
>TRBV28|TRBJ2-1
CASRTYRGASYNEQFF
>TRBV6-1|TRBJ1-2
CASRVDSLTYTF
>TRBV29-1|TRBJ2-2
CSVGRQGITGELFF
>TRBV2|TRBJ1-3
CASSDWTVGNTIYF
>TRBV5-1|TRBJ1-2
CASSLGTDSYGYTF
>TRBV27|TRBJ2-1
CASITRWGGNNEQFF
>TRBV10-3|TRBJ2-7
CAISESGTRIYEQYF
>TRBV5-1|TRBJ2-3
CASSGGTVLGTDTQYF
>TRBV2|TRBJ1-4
CASRRRDQGEKLFF
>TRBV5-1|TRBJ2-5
CASSRSGDVREQYF
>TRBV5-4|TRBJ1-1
CASSSKTGNTEAFF
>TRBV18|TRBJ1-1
CASSPLPGHPLNTEAFF
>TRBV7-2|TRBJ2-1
CASSLAGTGGNEQFF
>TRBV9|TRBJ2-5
CASSVGYETQYF
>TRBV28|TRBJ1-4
CASSSVGGRATNEKLFF
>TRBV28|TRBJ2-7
CATKMGTGDEQYF
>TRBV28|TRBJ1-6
CASSPRTGIGNSPLHF
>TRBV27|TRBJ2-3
CASSLRATSGGTDTQYF
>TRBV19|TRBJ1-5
CASTSTGGQNQPQHF
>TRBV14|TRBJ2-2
CASSPTGVGELFF
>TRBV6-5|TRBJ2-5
CASSYSGDFQETQYF
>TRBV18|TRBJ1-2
CASSPITGGQNLRYGYTF
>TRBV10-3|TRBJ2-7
CAISALEQGASERYF